The clone carrying this T cell receptor (beta chain) has only a few counts. The antigen is unknown. Samples came from healthy bone marrow donors. This record belongs to a study of cytomegalovirus exposure and HLA in healthy donors. Primers for the PCR totalled 60 Vbeta and 13 Jbeta. Clones were sequenced by immunoSEQ multiplex PCR, and TCRdb holds only the in-frame ones, with some missing. The sample lists fewer than 90,000 clones; around 79% were seen once. The study's findings and limits: In a later analysis, TCR beta V- and J-gene trimming was associated with a missense DCLRE1C variant.

Germline V gene data show CDR1 as LGHNA and CDR2 as YNFKEQ. The V and J ends lost 0 bases and 5 bases respectively, with 16 bases between them. There are 16 residues in the CDR3. The sequence was collected from a female donor in good health and CMV-seronegative. Sequenced input: PBMCs. This sequence joins TRBV4-2 and TRBJ1-1, with D maybe TRBD1 (5 bases). DNA of the CDR3: TGTGCCAGCAGCCAAGATAACGGTCAGGGAGGGACTGAAGCTTTCTTT. It translates to CASSQDNGQGGTEAFF.